This entry lists 16 T cell receptor beta chains sequenced from one sample in a study of T cells in Graves' hyperthyroidism and ophthalmopathy. RNA transcripts provided the source from which TCR beta CDR3 regions were amplified. During a first-round RT-PCR of the TCR CDR3, the HTBI primer set was used. TCRdb used MiXCR to reprocess the multiplex PCR reads, holding one entry per CDR3 protein. This repertoire shows around 350,000 distinct CDR3 sequences, roughly 15% found once; its top ten account for roughly a fifth. The source material was blood. The receptor set was obtained from a woman aged 60-75 years with Graves' ophthalmopathy.

This clonotype showed up many times. V gene TRBV3-1 combines with J gene TRBJ1-4; D might be TRBD1 (5 bases). This CDR3 contains 13 residues. Trimming left V 3 bases short and J 3 bases short, with 5 bases between. Looked up from germline, CDR1 is LGHDT and CDR2 is YNNKEL (reference sequence). DNA for the CDR3: TGTGCCAGCAGCCAGGGGGCTAATGAAAAACTGTTTTTT. Translating it yields CASSQGANEKLFF.

This clonotype was counted many times. CDR3 residues: CASSLGTGGNQETQYF. In DNA form, the CDR3 reads TGTGCCAGCAGCCTGGGGACAGGGGGGAACCAAGAGACCCAGTACTTC. The rearrangement uses TRBV7-2 and TRBJ2-5; 11 positions agree with TRBD1. CDR1 and CDR2 (germline): SGHTA, FQGNSA. This CDR3 is built from 16 residues. V lost 5 bases and J lost 0; bases outside the gene matches: 5.

This chain links TRBV27 with TRBJ2-7, with a tentative D call TRBD1 (5 bases). Germline values: CDR1 MNHEY, CDR2 SMNVEV (reference sequence). V dropped 7 bases and J dropped 2 bases, with 12 bases sitting between them. The CDR3 consists of 13 residues. CDR3 residues: CASKGRVAYEQYF. The DNA for the CDR3 is TGTGCCAGCAAAGGCAGGGTGGCCTACGAGCAGTACTTC.

The CDR3 DNA reads TGCGCCAGCAGCCAAGAGGAGGGCCGCACAGATACGCAGTATTTT. Amino acid sequence: CASSQEEGRTDTQYF. The chain joins TRBV4-1 to TRBJ2-3; tentatively, D is TRBD2 (6 bases). Trimming cost V 0 bases and J 1 base, with 8 bases left between them. Germline loops: CDR1 MGHRA, CDR2 YSYEKL. The CDR3 covers 15 residues.

In DNA form, the CDR3 reads TGCAGTGCTAGAGTTGGGCTAGCGGGAGAATACAATGAGCAGTTCTTC. This encodes CSARVGLAGEYNEQFF. The chain couples TRBV20-1 to TRBJ2-1, with 10 bases identical to TRBD2. Germline V gene lookup returns CDR1 DFQATT and CDR2 SNEGSKA (reference sequence). J was trimmed by 4 bases and V by 1 base; bases with no gene match: 7. The CDR3 loop spans 16 amino acids.

This clonotype was counted ten times or more. The J gene is TRBJ2-7, the V gene TRBV7-6, with TRBD2 identical over 7 bases. The CDR3 is 15 residues long. Germline V gene data show CDR1 as SGHVS and CDR2 as FNYEAQ. The V gene end was trimmed by 2 bases and the J gene end by 7 bases; junction bases not matched to a gene: 11. CDR3 sequence (DNA): TGTGCCAGCAGCTTATCTAGCGGTCCTCCTACGGAGCAGTACTTC. Its protein product is CASSLSSGPPTEQYF.

This clonotype was seen repeatedly, ten times or more. The CDR3 here is CASPPDRDQETQYF. In DNA, the CDR3 is TGTGCCAGCCCCCCCGACAGGGATCAAGAGACCCAGTACTTC. This chain links TRBV2 with TRBJ2-5; 7 nucleotides line up with TRBD1. Germline trimming cut 8 bases from V and 2 bases from J; bases unmatched to any gene: 8. Germline CDR1 SNHLY, CDR2 FYNNEI. This CDR3 has 14 residues.

This clonotype came up a few times. This chain uses TRBV28 with TRBJ2-4; 8 bases align to TRBD2. V trimming: 6 bases; J trimming: 1 base; junction bases outside the gene matches: 11. CDR1 and CDR2 (germline): MDHEN, SYDVKM. CDR3 length: 17 amino acids. This CDR3 is CASSPGREAGAKNIQYF. The CDR3 nucleotides are TGTGCCAGCAGCCCCGGGCGGGAGGCGGGGGCCAAAAACATTCAGTACTTC.

This clonotype was observed many times. The chain is built from TRBV20-1 and TRBJ2-7; 10 bases match TRBD2. There are 15 residues in the CDR3. J gave up 0 bases and V 3 bases, and 5 bases lay outside the gene matches. Germline assignment: CDR1 DFQATT and CDR2 SNEGSKA (reference sequence). CDR3 sequence reads: CSASQSSGSSYEQYF. CDR3 nucleotides: TGCAGTGCTAGTCAATCTAGCGGGAGCTCCTACGAGCAGTACTTC.

Ten or more counts support this clonotype. The V gene is TRBV28, the J gene TRBJ2-7; 9 positions agree with TRBD2. Germline CDR1 MDHEN, CDR2 SYDVKM. With V trimmed by 6 bases and J by 3 bases, 9 bases remained unmatched. The CDR3 extends over 15 amino acids. This CDR3 is CASRKPSGIRYEQYF. CDR3 DNA: TGTGCCAGCAGAAAACCTAGCGGGATTCGCTACGAGCAGTACTTC.

This chain uses TRBV4-1 with TRBJ2-4; no clear D. From germline, CDR1 is MGHRA and CDR2 YSYEKL. This CDR3 contains 12 residues. V lost 6 bases and J lost 2, with 5 bases in between. DNA for the CDR3: TGCGCCAGCAGAGGCCCCAAAAACATTCAGTACTTC. Its protein is CASRGPKNIQYF.

In its sample, this clonotype was seen many times. The V gene is TRBV29-1, the J gene TRBJ2-3, with D hard to call. The V gene's germline CDR1 is SQVTM and CDR2 ANQGSEA. Trimming removed 7 bases from V and 4 bases from J, with 9 bases in between. The CDR3 loop spans 11 amino acids. DNA for the CDR3: TGCAGCGGGTGGAGCCCAGATACGCAGTATTTT. It is translated as CSGWSPDTQYF.

This clonotype was observed many times. CDR3 DNA: TGTGCCAGCACCGTGGGGGGTAGTCAAGAGACCCAGTACTTC. This translates into CASTVGGSQETQYF. This sequence joins TRBV5-5 and TRBJ2-5; tentatively, D is TRBD2 (6 bases). Trimming shortened V by 6 bases and J by 2 bases, and 14 bases separated the two germline ends. The CDR3 contains 14 residues. Germline V gene sequence: CDR1 SGHKS, CDR2 YYEKEE (reference sequence).

Ten or more counts support this clonotype. The J gene is TRBJ2-1, the V gene TRBV20-1; 11 nucleotides agree with TRBD2. The CDR3 runs 16 residues. The V gene's germline CDR1 is DFQATT and CDR2 SNEGSKA (reference sequence). After removal of 4 bases from V and 5 bases from J, the junction contained 10 bases not matched to a gene. The CDR3 coding sequence is TGCAGTGCTATACCCCCCACTAGCGGGAGAAACAATGAGCAGTTCTTC. Translated: CSAIPPTSGRNNEQFF.

This clonotype was seen repeatedly, ten times or more. The chain carries TRBV12-5 and TRBJ2-1; D call uncertain. Germline CDR1 is LGHNT and CDR2 is FRNRAP. This CDR3 is 14 amino acids long. Trimming took 2 bases from V and 3 from J, leaving 8 bases between them. In nucleotides, the CDR3 is TGTGCTAGTGGTTTGAGCGTCTACTACAATGAGCAGTTCTTC. It translates to CASGLSVYYNEQFF.

The chain is built from TRBV9 and TRBJ2-3; 7 bases line up with TRBD2. Germline CDR1 reads SGDLS; CDR2 reads YYNGEE. J lost 8 bases, V lost 0 bases, and 12 bases had no gene match. The CDR3 sequence is 16 residues long. This CDR3 is CASSVGASGLLATQYF. The CDR3 DNA follows: TGTGCCAGCAGCGTAGGGGCTAGCGGTCTTCTTGCTACGCAGTATTTT. Based on the CDR3 plus reference TRBV9 and TRBJ2-3, the full variable domain is DSGVTQTPKHLITATGQRVTLRCSPRSGDLSVYWYQQSLDQGLQFLIQYYNGEERAKGNILERFSAQQFPDLHSELNLSSLELGDSALYFCASSVGASGLLATQYFGPGTRLTVL.